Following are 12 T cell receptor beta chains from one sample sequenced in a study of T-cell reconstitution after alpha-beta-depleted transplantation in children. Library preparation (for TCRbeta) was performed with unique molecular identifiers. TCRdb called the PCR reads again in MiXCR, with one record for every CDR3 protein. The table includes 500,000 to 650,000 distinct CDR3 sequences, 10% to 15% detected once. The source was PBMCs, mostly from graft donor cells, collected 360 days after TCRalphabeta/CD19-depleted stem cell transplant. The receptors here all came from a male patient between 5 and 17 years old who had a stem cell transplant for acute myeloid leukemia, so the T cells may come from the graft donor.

Here the CDR3 reads CASQLGRNTGELFF. DNA for the CDR3: TGTGCCAGTCAGCTTGGACGGAACACCGGGGAGCTGTTTTTT. V gene TRBV5-5 combines with J gene TRBJ2-2; D remains ambiguous. The CDR3 is 14 residues long. The V end lost 8 bases, the J end lost 1 base, and 12 bases lay between the germline ends. Germline V CDR1 and CDR2: SGHKS, YYEKEE (reference sequence).

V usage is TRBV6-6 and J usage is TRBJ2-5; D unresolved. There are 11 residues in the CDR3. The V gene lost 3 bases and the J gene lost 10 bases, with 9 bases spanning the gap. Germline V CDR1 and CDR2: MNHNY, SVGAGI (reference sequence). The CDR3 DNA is TGTGCCAGCAGTTATAGAAAAGACCAGTACTTC. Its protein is CASSYRKDQYF.

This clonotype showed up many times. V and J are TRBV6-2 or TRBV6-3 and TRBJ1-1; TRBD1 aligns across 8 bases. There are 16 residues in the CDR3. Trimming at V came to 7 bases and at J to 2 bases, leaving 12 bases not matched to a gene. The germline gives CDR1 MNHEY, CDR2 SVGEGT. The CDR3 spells CASTQKGQVINTEAFF. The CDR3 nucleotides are TGTGCCAGCACCCAGAAGGGACAGGTTATTAACACTGAAGCTTTCTTT.

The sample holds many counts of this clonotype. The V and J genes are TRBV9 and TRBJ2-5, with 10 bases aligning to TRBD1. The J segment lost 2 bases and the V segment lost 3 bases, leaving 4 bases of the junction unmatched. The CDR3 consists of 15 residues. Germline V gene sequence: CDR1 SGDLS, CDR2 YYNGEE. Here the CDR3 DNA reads TGTGCCAGCAGCGCAGGGACAGGGGCACAAGAGACCCAGTACTTC. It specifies CASSAGTGAQETQYF.

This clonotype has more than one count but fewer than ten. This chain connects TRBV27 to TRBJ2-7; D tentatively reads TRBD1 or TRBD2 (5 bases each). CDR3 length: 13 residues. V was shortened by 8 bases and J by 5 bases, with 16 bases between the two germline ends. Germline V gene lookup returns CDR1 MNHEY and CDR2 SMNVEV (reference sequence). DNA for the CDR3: TGTGCCAGCTCGGCGTTGGGACGGAACGAGCAGTACTTC. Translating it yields CASSALGRNEQYF.

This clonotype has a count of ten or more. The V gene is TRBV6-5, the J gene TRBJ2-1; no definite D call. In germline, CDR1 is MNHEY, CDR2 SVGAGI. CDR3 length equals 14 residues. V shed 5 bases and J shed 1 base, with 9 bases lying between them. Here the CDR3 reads CASSNPISYNEQFF. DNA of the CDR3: TGTGCCAGCAGTAACCCTATATCCTACAATGAGCAGTTCTTC.

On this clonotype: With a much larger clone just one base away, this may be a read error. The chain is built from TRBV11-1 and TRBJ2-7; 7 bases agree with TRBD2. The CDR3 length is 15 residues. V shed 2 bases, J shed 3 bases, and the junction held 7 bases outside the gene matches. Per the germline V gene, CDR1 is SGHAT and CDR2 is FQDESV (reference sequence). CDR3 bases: TGTGCCAGCAGCTTACCCAGAGGGAGGGGCTACGAGCAGTACTTC. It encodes CASSLPRGRGYEQYF.

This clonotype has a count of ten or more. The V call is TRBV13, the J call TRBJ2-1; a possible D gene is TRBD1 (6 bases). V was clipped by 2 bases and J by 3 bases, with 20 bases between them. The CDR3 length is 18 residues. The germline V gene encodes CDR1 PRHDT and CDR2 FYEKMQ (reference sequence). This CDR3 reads CASSLPALGAPNYNEQFF. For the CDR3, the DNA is TGTGCCAGCAGCTTACCGGCCTTGGGGGCACCGAACTACAATGAGCAGTTCTTC.

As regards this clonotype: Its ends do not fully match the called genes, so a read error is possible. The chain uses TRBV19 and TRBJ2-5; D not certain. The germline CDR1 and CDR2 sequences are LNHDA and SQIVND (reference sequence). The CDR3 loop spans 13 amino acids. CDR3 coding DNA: TGTGCCAGTAGTCTAGACGAATCGGAGACCCAGTACTTC. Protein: CASSLDESETQYF.

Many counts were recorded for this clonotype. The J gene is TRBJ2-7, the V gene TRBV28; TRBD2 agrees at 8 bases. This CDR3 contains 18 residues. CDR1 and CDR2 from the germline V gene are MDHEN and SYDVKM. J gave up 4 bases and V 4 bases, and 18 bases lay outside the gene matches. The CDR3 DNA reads TGTGCCAGCAGTTCCCCCACCTTACAGCGGGAGAGCTCGTACGAGCAGTACTTC. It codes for CASSSPTLQRESSYEQYF. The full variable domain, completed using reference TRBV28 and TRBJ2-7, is DVKVTQSSRYLVKRTGEKVFLECVQDMDHENMFWYRQDPGLGLRLIYFSYDVKMKEKGDIPEGYSVSREKKERFSLILESASTNQTSMYLCASSSPTLQRESSYEQYFGPGTRLTVT.

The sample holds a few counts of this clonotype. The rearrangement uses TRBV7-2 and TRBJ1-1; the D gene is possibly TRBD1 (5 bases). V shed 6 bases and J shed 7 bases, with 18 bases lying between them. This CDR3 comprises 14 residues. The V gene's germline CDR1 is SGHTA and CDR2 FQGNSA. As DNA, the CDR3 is TGTGCCAGCAGGAGGGACCGCGCCAACCTTGAAGCTTTCTTT. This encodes CASRRDRANLEAFF.

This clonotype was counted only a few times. The DNA for the CDR3 is TGCGGAGCAAGACAGGGGGGAATTCTAGATACGCAGTATTTT. Protein: CGARQGGILDTQYF. V gene TRBV20-1 combines with J gene TRBJ2-3; 9 nucleotides agree with TRBD1. The CDR3 runs to 14 residues. Germline V gene sequence: CDR1 DFQATT, CDR2 SNEGSKA (reference sequence).